This is a list of T cell receptor beta chains from one sample in a study of blood T cell repertoires in COVID-19. Libraries were prepared by immunoSEQ multiplex PCR; TCRdb keeps only in-frame clonotypes and omits some of them. The sample has about 310,000 clones, roughly 89% seen once; the top ten hold 3.5% to 4.5%. The material sequenced was PBMCs or T cells enriched from blood (not recorded which). The receptor set was obtained from a woman in her late teens or twenties with acute COVID-19. The CDR3 runs from the conserved cysteine through the conserved F or W. D genes are given only for firm matches.

V	D	J	DNA	CDR3
TRBV9	.	TRBJ2-5	TGTGCCAGCGGGCCCCCAGGGGAGACCCAGTACTTC	CASGPPGETQYF
TRBV24-1	TRBD2	TRBJ2-1	TGTGCCACCAGTGATTTGACTAGCGGGGGCTACAATGAGCAGTTCTTC	CATSDLTSGGYNEQFF
TRBV10-3	.	TRBJ1-5	TGTGCCATCAGTGAGTCGACAAGCAATCAGCCCCAGCATTTT	CAISESTSNQPQHF
TRBV6-2/TRBV6-3	TRBD1	TRBJ2-5	TGTGCCAGCAGTTACCGGGACAGGGTCCAAGAGACCCAGTACTTC	CASSYRDRVQETQYF
TRBV9	TRBD2	TRBJ2-1	TGTGCCAGCAGCGTTCTAGCGGGAGGAAACTACAATGAGCAGTTCTTC	CASSVLAGGNYNEQFF
TRBV7-2	TRBD2	TRBJ2-1	TGTGCCAGCAGCTGGGGACTAGCGGCCTTTAATGAGCAGTTCTTC	CASSWGLAAFNEQFF
TRBV28	.	TRBJ1-1	TGTGCCAGCAGCCCTACTGGGAACACTGAAGCTTTCTTT	CASSPTGNTEAFF
TRBV11-3	.	TRBJ1-5	TGTGCCTCCAGCGGGGACATCGATCAGCCCCAGCATTTT	CASSGDIDQPQHF
TRBV5-1	.	TRBJ1-1	TGCGCCAGCAGCTTGGTGCAGGCACAGAACACTGAAGCTTTCTTT	CASSLVQAQNTEAFF
TRBV27	.	TRBJ2-1	TGTGCCAGCAGTCTTCCCGGTCCTGAGCAGTTCTTC	CASSLPGPEQFF